Described below is a single T cell receptor (beta chain) sequence and its context. Its specificity is not known. The germline V gene encodes CDR1 SGHAT and CDR2 FQNNGV. The CDR3 sequence is 15 residues long. V lost 5 bases and J lost 7; bases outside the gene matches: 11. TCRbeta library preparation incorporated unique molecular identifiers. TCRdb analysed the PCR reads with MiXCR anew, one entry per CDR3 protein. The sample yields just over 950,000 distinct CDR3 sequences, around 30% seen once. This sample was taken from a study of T-cell reconstitution after alpha-beta-depleted transplantation in children. General study findings and limits: It was newly produced T cells that mostly accounted for T-cell counts and diversity one year after transplant. Several hundred rapidly expanded clones from non-depleted graft cells reportedly supplied alpha-beta T cells about two months post-transplant.

The sequence derives from a boy younger than two who had a stem cell transplant for SCID, so the T cells may come from the graft donor. V is TRBV11-2 and J is TRBJ2-5, with 9 bases aligning to TRBD1. The specimen was PBMCs, mostly from graft donor cells, collected 360 days after TCRalphabeta/CD19-depleted stem cell transplant. The CDR3 region is CASSPRTGAFGTQYF. The CDR3 DNA sequence: TGTGCCAGCAGCCCACGGACAGGGGCTTTTGGGACCCAGTACTTC.